This T cell receptor beta chain was recovered during a study of CD8 T cells in ankylosing spondylitis (dated by TCRdb to 2016 to 2017). At the level of the whole study: To find TCR variants linked to disease, the study profiled T cell receptor beta repertoires in ankylosing spondylitis patients and healthy donors. The full study cohort comprised 25 ankylosing spondylitis patients and roughly 100 healthy donors. Peripheral blood was sampled, and synovial fluid was also collected from ankylosing spondylitis patients.

A word on this clonotype: Its antigen has not been determined. Base qualities were left out, and no much larger clone turns up one base away.

The listed sequencing device is Illumina HiSeq 2500. TCR beta libraries were prepared by quantitative 5'-RACE with molecular barcodes. The study's processing was this. A new computational method, built on a probabilistic model of VDJ rearrangement, was used to identify disease-linked TCR variants. TCRdb redid the processing of the public reads, applying fastp at Q25 and MiXCR, and retained in-frame beta chains. When rows share a CDR3 protein, they turn into one entry using the most common DNA and genes. TCRdb, rather than the study authors, made the V and J calls. The sample data list hundreds of thousands of distinct CDR3 sequences, and under 35% of these were observed just once. The biggest ten clones account for approximately 4% of the sample. Study-level results and caveats: Some motif variants were previously reported in synovial fluid and blood of reactive arthritis patients, suggesting common disease-initiation mechanisms. Blood from ankylosing spondylitis patients appeared to be characterized by a TCR beta motif composed of 7 to 9 highly homologous amino acid variants. A CD8+ phenotype was shown by the disease-linked clones, which were found at relatively low frequencies in peripheral blood. According to the report, matched synovial fluid samples from ankylosing spondylitis patients were significantly enriched for the disease-linked clones.

V is pared back by 5 bases and J by 2 bases, with 13 bases lying between the germline termini. CDR3 length: 14 amino acids, cysteine to phenylalanine. Only CDR3 DNA remains: 42 bases, in frame from the first base. The germline V gene sets CDR1 to SGHAT and CDR2 to FQNNGV. The specimen was blood, either unsorted or a sorted T cell fraction (not recorded which). Recombination joined TRBV11-2 with TRBJ2-7, with TRBD1 as a weak D call on 5 bases. The TCR sequence derives from a male donor with ankylosing spondylitis or in good health (not recorded which). The nucleotide sequence reads as follows: TGTGCCAGCAGCGGCCTTGGGGCAGCCTACGAGCAGTACTTC. Its protein is CASSGLGAAYEQYF.